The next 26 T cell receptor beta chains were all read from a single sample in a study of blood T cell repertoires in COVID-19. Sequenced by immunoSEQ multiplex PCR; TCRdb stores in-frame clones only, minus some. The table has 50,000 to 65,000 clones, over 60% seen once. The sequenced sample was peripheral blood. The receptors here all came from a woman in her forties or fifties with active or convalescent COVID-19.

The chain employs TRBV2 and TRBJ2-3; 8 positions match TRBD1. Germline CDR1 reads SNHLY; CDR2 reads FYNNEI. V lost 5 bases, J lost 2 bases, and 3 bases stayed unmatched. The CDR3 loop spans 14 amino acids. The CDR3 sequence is CASSRTGYTDTQYF. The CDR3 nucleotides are TGTGCCAGCAGTCGGACAGGGTACACAGATACGCAGTATTTT.

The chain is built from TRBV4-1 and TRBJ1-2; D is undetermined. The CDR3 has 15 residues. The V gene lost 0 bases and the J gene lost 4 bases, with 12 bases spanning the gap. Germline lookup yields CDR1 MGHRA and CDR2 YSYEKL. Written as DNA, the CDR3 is TGCGCCAGCAGCCAAGAGGGAGGCCAGGTCTATGGCTACACCTTC. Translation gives CASSQEGGQVYGYTF.

CDR3 DNA: TGTGCCAGCAGTGAAGTCAGAGCCAAAAACATTCAGTACTTC. Its translation: CASSEVRAKNIQYF. The chain combines TRBV2 with TRBJ2-4; D uncertain. V was trimmed by 1 base and J by 0 bases, leaving 4 bases between them. The CDR3 loop spans 14 amino acids. Germline lookup yields CDR1 SNHLY and CDR2 FYNNEI.

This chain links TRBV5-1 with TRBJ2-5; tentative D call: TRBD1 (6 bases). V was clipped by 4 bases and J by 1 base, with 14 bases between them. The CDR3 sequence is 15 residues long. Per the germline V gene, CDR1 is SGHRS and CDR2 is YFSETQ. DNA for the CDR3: TGCGCCAGCAGCGTGCTAGGGGGTTCCCAAGAGACCCAGTACTTC. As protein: CASSVLGGSQETQYF.

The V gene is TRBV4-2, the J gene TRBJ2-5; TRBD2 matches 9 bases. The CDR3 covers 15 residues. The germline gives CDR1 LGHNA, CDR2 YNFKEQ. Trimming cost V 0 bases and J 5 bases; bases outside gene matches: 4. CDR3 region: CASSQDASGVETQYF. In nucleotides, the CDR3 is TGTGCCAGCAGCCAAGATGCTAGCGGGGTGGAGACCCAGTACTTC.

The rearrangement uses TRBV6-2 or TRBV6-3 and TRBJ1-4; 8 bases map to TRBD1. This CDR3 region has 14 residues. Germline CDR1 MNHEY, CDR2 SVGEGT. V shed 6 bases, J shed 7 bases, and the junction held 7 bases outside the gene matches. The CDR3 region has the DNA TGTGCCAGCAGCCTCGACAGGGGTGTTGAAAAACTGTTTTTT. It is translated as CASSLDRGVEKLFF.

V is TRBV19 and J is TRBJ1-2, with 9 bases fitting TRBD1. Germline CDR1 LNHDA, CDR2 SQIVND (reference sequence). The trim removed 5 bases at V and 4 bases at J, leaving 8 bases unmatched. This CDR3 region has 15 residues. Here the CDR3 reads CASSGNRGRGYGYTF. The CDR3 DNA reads TGTGCCAGTAGTGGGAACAGGGGGCGCGGCTATGGCTACACCTTC.

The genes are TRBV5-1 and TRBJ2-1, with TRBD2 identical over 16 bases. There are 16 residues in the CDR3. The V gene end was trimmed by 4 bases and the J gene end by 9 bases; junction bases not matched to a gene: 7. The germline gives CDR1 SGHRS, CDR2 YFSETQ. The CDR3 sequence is CASSPGLAGGLGEQFF. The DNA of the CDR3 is TGCGCCAGCAGCCCGGGACTAGCGGGAGGGTTAGGTGAGCAGTTCTTC. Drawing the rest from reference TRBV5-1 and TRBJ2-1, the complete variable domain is KAGVTQTPRYLIKTRGQQVTLSCSPISGHRSVSWYQQTPGQGLQFLFEYFSETQRNKGNFPGRFSGRQFSNSRSEMNVSTLELGDSALYLCASSPGLAGGLGEQFFGPGTRLTVL.

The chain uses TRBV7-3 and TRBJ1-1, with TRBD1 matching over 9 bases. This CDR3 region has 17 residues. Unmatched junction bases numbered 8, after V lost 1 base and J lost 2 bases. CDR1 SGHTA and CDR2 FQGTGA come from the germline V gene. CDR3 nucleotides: TGTGCCAGCAGCTTAATCCCAGGACAGGGGCCCAACACTGAAGCTTTCTTT. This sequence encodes CASSLIPGQGPNTEAFF. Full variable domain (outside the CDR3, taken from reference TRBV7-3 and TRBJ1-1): GAGVSQTPSNKVTEKGKYVELRCDPISGHTALYWYRQSLGQGPEFLIYFQGTGAADDSGLPNDRFFAVRPEGSVSTLKIQRTERGDSAVYLCASSLIPGQGPNTEAFFGQGTRLTVV.

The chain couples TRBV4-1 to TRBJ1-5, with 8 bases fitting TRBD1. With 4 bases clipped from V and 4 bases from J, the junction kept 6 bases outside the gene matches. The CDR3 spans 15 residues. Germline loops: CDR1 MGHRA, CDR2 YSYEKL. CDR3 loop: CASSLQGALNQPQHF. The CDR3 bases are TGCGCCAGCAGCCTTCAGGGGGCGCTTAATCAGCCCCAGCATTTT.

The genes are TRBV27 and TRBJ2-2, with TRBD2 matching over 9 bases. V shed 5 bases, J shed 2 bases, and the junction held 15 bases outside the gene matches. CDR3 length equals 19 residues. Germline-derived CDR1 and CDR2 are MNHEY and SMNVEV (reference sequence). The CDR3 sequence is CASSPPVGSGSLNTGELFF. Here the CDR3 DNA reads TGTGCCAGCAGTCCCCCGGTCGGTAGCGGGAGTTTAAACACCGGGGAGCTGTTTTTT.

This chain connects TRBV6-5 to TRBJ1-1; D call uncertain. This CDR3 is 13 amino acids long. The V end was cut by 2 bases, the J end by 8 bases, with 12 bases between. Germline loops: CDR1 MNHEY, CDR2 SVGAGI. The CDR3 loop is CASSYNLAPEAFF. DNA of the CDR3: TGTGCCAGCAGTTACAATCTGGCCCCGGAAGCTTTCTTT.

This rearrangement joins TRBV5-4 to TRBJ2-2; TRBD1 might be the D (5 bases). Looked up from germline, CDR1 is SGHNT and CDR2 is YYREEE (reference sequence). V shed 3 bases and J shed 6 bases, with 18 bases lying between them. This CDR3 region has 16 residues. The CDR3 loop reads CASSSEGPGWPGELFF. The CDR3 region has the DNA TGTGCCAGCAGCTCCGAAGGCCCAGGGTGGCCCGGGGAGCTGTTTTTT.

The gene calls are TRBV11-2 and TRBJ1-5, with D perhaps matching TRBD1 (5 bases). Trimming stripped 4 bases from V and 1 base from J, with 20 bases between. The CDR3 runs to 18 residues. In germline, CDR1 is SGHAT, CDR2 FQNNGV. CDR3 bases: TGTGCCAGCAGCTCAAGTCGGATCGGGGGAAGGAGCAATCAGCCCCAGCATTTT. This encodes CASSSSRIGGRSNQPQHF.

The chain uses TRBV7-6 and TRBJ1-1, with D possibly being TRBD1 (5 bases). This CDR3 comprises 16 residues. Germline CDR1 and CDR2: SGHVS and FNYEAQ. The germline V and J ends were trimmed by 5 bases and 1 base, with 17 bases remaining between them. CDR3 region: CASSQQFGQGNTEAFF. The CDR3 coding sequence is TGTGCCAGCAGCCAACAGTTTGGGCAGGGGAACACTGAAGCTTTCTTT.

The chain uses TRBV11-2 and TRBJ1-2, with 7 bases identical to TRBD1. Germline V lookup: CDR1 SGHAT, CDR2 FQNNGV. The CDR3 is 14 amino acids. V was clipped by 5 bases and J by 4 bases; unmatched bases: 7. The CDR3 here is CASSASTGPYGYTF. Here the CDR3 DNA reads TGTGCCAGCAGCGCATCGACAGGGCCCTATGGCTACACCTTC.

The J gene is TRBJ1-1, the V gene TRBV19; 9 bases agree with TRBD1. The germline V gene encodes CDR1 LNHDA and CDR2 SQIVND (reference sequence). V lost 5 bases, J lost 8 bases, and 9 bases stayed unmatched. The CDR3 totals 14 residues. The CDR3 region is CASSPYGTGMEAFF. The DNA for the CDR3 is TGTGCCAGTAGTCCCTATGGGACAGGGATGGAAGCTTTCTTT. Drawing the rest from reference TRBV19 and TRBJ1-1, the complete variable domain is DGGITQSPKYLFRKEGQNVTLSCEQNLNHDAMYWYRQDPGQGLRLIYYSQIVNDFQKGDIAEGYSVSREKKESFPLTVTSAQKNPTAFYLCASSPYGTGMEAFFGQGTRLTVV.

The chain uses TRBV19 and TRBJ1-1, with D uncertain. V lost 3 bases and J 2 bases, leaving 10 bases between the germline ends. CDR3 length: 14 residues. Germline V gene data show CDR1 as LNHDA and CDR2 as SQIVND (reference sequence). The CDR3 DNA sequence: TGTGCCAGTAGTATCGCCGGGAGTAACACTGAAGCTTTCTTT. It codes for CASSIAGSNTEAFF. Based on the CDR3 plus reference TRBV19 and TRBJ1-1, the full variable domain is DGGITQSPKYLFRKEGQNVTLSCEQNLNHDAMYWYRQDPGQGLRLIYYSQIVNDFQKGDIAEGYSVSREKKESFPLTVTSAQKNPTAFYLCASSIAGSNTEAFFGQGTRLTVV.

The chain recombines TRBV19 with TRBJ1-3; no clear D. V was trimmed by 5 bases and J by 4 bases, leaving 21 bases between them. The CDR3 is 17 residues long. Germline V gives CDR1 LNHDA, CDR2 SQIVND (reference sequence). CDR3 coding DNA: TGTGCCAGTAGTCCGCCGGGCCGAGGGAGAATCGGAAACACCATATATTTT. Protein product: CASSPPGRGRIGNTIYF.

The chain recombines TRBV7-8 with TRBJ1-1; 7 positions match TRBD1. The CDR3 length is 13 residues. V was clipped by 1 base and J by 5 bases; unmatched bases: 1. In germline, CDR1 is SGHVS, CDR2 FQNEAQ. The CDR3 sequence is CASSLDRGTEAFF. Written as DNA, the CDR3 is TGTGCCAGCAGCTTAGACAGGGGAACTGAAGCTTTCTTT.

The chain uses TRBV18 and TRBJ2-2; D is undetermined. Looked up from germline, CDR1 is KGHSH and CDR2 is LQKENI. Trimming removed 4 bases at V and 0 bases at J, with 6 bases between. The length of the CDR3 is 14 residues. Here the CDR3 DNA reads TGTGCCAGCTCACTCACTGCGAACACCGGGGAGCTGTTTTTT. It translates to CASSLTANTGELFF.

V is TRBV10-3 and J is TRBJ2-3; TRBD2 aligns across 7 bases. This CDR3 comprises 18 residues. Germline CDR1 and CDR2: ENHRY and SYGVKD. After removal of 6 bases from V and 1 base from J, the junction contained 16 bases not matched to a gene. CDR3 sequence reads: CAISPGAGAVGGTDTQYF. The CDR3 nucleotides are TGTGCCATCAGCCCGGGCGCGGGAGCGGTTGGGGGCACAGATACGCAGTATTTT.

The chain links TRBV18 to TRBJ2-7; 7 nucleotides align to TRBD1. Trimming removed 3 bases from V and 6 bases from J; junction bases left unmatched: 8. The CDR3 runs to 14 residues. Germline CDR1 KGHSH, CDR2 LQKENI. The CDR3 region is CASSPPSDRSEQYF. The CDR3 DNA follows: TGTGCCAGCTCACCTCCTTCGGACAGGAGCGAGCAGTACTTC.

The CDR3 here is CASSLPRGANTGELFF. CDR3 nucleotide sequence: TGTGCCAGCAGCTTACCTAGGGGCGCGAACACCGGGGAGCTGTTTTTT. The chain couples TRBV7-9 to TRBJ2-2; D possibly corresponds to TRBD1 (5 bases). The CDR3 length is 16 residues. Trimming cost V 2 bases and J 0 bases, with 10 bases left between them. CDR1 SEHNR and CDR2 FQNEAQ come from the germline V gene (reference sequence).

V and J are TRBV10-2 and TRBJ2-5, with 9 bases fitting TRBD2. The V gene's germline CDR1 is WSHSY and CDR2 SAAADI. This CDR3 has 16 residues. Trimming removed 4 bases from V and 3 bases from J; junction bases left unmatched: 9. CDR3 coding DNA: TGCGCCAGCAGTGCCTTCCTGACTAGCGGTAAAGAGACCCAGTACTTC. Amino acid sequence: CASSAFLTSGKETQYF.

The CDR3 reads CASGLGRELPYNEQFF. The DNA of the CDR3 is TGTGCTAGTGGTTTGGGACGGGAGCTTCCCTACAATGAGCAGTTCTTC. The chain carries TRBV12-5 and TRBJ2-1, with a weak D call TRBD2 (6 bases). This CDR3 is 16 amino acids long. The V end lost 1 base, the J end lost 2 bases, and 12 bases lay between the germline ends. Germline V CDR1 and CDR2: LGHNT, FRNRAP.